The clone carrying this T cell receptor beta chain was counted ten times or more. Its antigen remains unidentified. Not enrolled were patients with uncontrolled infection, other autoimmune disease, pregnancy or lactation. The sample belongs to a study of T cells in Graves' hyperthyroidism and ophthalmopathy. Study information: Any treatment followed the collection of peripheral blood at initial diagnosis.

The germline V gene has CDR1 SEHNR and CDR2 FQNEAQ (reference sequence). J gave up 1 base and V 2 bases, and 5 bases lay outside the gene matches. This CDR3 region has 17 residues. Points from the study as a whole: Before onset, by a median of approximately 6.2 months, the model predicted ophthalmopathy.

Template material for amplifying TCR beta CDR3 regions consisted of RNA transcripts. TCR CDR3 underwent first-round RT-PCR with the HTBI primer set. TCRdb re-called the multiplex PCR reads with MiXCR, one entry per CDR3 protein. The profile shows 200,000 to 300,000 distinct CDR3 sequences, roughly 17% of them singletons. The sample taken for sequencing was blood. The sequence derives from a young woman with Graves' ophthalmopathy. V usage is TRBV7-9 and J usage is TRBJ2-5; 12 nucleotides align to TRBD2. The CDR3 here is CASSLRGGLAGQETQYF. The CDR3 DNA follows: TGTGCCAGCAGCTTAAGGGGGGGACTAGCGGGCCAAGAGACCCAGTACTTC.